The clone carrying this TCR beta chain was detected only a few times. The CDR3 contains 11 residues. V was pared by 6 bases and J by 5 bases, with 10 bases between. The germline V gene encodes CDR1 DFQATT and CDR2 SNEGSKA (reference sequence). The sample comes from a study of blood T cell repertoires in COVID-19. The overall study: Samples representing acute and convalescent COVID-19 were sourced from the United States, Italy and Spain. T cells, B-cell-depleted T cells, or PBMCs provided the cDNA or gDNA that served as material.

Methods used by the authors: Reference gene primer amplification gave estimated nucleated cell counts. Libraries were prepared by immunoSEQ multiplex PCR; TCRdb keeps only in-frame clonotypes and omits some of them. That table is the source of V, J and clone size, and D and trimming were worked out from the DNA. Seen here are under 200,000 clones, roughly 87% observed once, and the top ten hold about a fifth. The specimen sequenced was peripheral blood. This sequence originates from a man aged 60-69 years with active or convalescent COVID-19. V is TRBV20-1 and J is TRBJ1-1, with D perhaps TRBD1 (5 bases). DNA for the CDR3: TGCAGTGCCGACCGGGGGACTGAAGCTTTCTTT. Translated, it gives CSADRGTEAFF.